The 10 T cell receptor beta chains listed next were all sequenced from one sample in a study of blood T cell repertoires in COVID-19. Measured with immunoSEQ multiplex PCR; TCRdb has only the in-frame clones, and not every one. The sample records roughly 220,000 clones, more than 70% being singletons. Material for sequencing was PBMCs or T cells enriched from blood (not recorded which). These receptors all stem from a man aged 30 to 39 with acute COVID-19.

The chain has TRBV5-6 and TRBJ2-3; D may be TRBD2 (6 bases). The CDR3 spans 15 residues. Germline CDR1 and CDR2: SGHDT and YYEEEE. The V and J ends lost 4 bases and 2 bases respectively, with 14 bases between them. DNA for the CDR3: TGTGCCAGCAGCCCCATGGGGGGATTCACAGATACGCAGTATTTT. It yields the protein CASSPMGGFTDTQYF.

The V and J genes are TRBV5-4 and TRBJ2-7, with a weak D call TRBD2 (6 bases). Germline V gives CDR1 SGHNT, CDR2 YYREEE (reference sequence). With 4 bases removed from V and 3 bases from J, the gap between germline ends came to 17 bases. The CDR3 is 15 amino acids. The CDR3 is CASSAPGTYLYEQYF. The CDR3 DNA reads TGTGCCAGCAGCGCCCCGGGGACTTATCTCTACGAGCAGTACTTC.

This clone appeared once. This chain links TRBV27 with TRBJ2-1; 14 bases fit TRBD2. CDR3 length equals 20 residues. Germline V CDR1 and CDR2: MNHEY, SMNVEV (reference sequence). J gave up 2 bases and V 3 bases, and 12 bases lay outside the gene matches. This chain's CDR3 is CASSFLMTSGGDSAYNEQFF. For the CDR3, the DNA is TGTGCCAGCAGTTTCTTAATGACTAGCGGGGGGGATTCTGCCTACAATGAGCAGTTCTTC.

The chain's CDR3 is CASSAGGRGYGYTF. The CDR3 bases are TGTGCCAGCAGCGCGGGAGGCAGGGGCTACGGCTACACCTTC. The chain carries TRBV3-1 (or the pseudogene TRBV3-2) and TRBJ1-2; maybe TRBD1 (6 bases). The V and J ends lost 5 bases and 8 bases respectively, with 18 bases between them. Germline loops: CDR1 LGHDT, CDR2 YNNKEL (reference sequence). The CDR3 loop spans 14 amino acids.

The chain carries TRBV12-3 or TRBV12-4 and TRBJ1-1; TRBD1 matches at 7 bases. This CDR3 has 13 amino acids. The ends lost 8 bases at V and 5 bases at J; junction bases unmatched: 8. Here the CDR3 reads CASRGQDQTEAFF. The CDR3 nucleotides are TGTGCCAGCCGAGGACAGGATCAAACTGAAGCTTTCTTT.

The genes are TRBV7-3 and TRBJ1-6, with TRBD1 matching over 10 bases. The germline CDR1 and CDR2 sequences are SGHTA and FQGTGA. CDR3 length: 16 amino acids. V lost 2 bases and J lost 7; bases outside the gene matches: 5. The CDR3 reads CASSLWDRGENSPLHF. CDR3 DNA: TGTGCCAGCAGCTTATGGGACAGGGGAGAGAATTCACCCCTCCACTTT.

The chain is built from TRBV9 and TRBJ2-2; D unresolved. The CDR3 has 12 amino acids. V was trimmed by 3 bases and J by 4 bases, leaving 4 bases between them. Germline V lookup: CDR1 SGDLS, CDR2 YYNGEE. DNA of the CDR3: TGTGCCAGCAGCGGCGTCACCGGGGAGCTGTTTTTT. As protein: CASSGVTGELFF.

CDR3 sequence (DNA): TGTGCCAGCAGTTCTAACAGGGTCTATGGCTACACCTTC. As protein: CASSSNRVYGYTF. The chain combines TRBV27 with TRBJ1-2, with D perhaps TRBD1 (6 bases). This CDR3 is 13 amino acids long. Germline CDR1 is MNHEY and CDR2 is SMNVEV (reference sequence). The V gene lost 4 bases and the J gene lost 4 bases, with 10 bases spanning the gap.

V usage is TRBV5-1 and J usage is TRBJ2-7, with D perhaps matching TRBD2 (5 bases). The CDR3 loop spans 16 amino acids. CDR1 and CDR2 from the germline V gene are SGHRS and YFSETQ. Trimming shortened V by 4 bases and J by 3 bases, and 20 bases separated the two germline ends. The CDR3 DNA sequence: TGCGCCAGCAGCCTACTAGGGAGTTCGGCCTACTACGAGCAGTACTTC. Its translation is CASSLLGSSAYYEQYF.

The chain couples TRBV4-2 to TRBJ1-3; D remains unclear. The CDR3 sequence is 20 residues long. V lost 3 bases and J lost 4, with 28 bases in between. The germline gives CDR1 LGHNA, CDR2 YNFKEQ. The CDR3 DNA sequence: TGTGCCAGCAGCCATTTGCTTTCGGGGAGACCGGGTTCGGGAGGAAACACCATATATTTT. It yields the protein CASSHLLSGRPGSGGNTIYF.